This TCR beta chain was sequenced during a study of human T cells and chemical hapten exposure. Study-wide background: Small differences in pooled library volume mainly drove the variation in TCR yields per sample.

Time point indicated: patch test 1, 2 weeks after DPC sensitization. Treatment defined: therapeutic diphenylcyclopropenone sensitization with weekly scalp DPC. Donors, patients with alopecia ranging from 18 to 70 years old and judged suitable for DPC, provided samples. Remarks on this clonotype: Its specificity is unknown.

V dropped 0 bases and J dropped 2; count of bases not matched to a gene: 8. Germline V gene data show CDR1 as SGHVS and CDR2 as FQNEAQ. This CDR3 comprises 20 residues. Study-level points and caveats: Higher patch test scores went with higher counts of PT1 expanded TCRs. The study found that DPC sensitization did not change TCRs above 1 in 1000 frequency.

TCRdb recomputed calls from the RACE reads with MiXCR, one row per CDR3 protein. The table includes roughly 120,000 distinct CDR3 sequences, roughly an eighth detected once. The chain joins TRBV7-8 to TRBJ2-3; the match to TRBD2 covers 16 bases. The sequence was obtained from a man aged 18 to 35 with alopecia areata. Some clones in this sample may be carry-over from other donors' samples. The sequenced sample was whole blood, obtained in connection with sensitization to the hapten diphenylcyclopropenone (DPC). CDR3 nucleotides: TGTGCCAGCAGCTTAGCGGGACTAGCGGGGGGGCAGGTTGTCACAGATACGCAGTATTTT. It is translated as CASSLAGLAGGQVVTDTQYF.